These T cell receptor beta chains were read from a single sample in a study of blood T cell repertoires in COVID-19. Produced via immunoSEQ multiplex PCR; TCRdb's table is partial and in-frame only. The data show 20,000 to 30,000 clones, 89% seen once. Sequencing input: peripheral blood. All receptors derive from a human donor in a cohort sampled during active COVID-19. Each CDR3 is given with its conserved first and last residue. The D gene is left open where the match is weak. Size tells how often a clone was seen (once, few, many) or the class of an expanded clone, and some rows leave it out.

few,TRBJ1-5,NA,TRBV4-1,17,CASSQGSGTHSNQPQHF,TGCGCCAGCAGCCAAGGTTCCGGGACTCATAGCAATCAGCCCCAGCATTTT
NA,TRBJ2-4,TRBD1,TRBV19,14,CASRVTGTGEGQYF,TGTGCCAGTAGGGTCACCGGGACAGGTGAGGGTCAGTACTTC
NA,TRBJ2-1,NA,TRBV7-2,14,CASSFKQLVHEQFF,TGTGCCAGCAGCTTCAAACAACTAGTTCATGAGCAGTTCTTC
NA,TRBJ1-5,NA,TRBV2,11,CASSRGQPQHF,TGTGCCAGCAGTAGAGGTCAGCCCCAGCATTTT
NA,TRBJ2-1,NA,TRBV5-4,15,CASSFDGSSYNEQFF,TGTGCCAGCAGCTTTGATGGGAGCTCCTACAATGAGCAGTTCTTC
NA,TRBJ1-5,NA,TRBV19,13,CASSIQGVQPQHF,TGTGCCAGTAGTATCCAGGGTGTACAGCCCCAGCATTTT
NA,TRBJ1-5,TRBD1,TRBV6-4,19,CASSDPGQGADNSNQPQHF,TGTGCCAGCAGTGATCCGGGACAGGGGGCGGATAACAGCAATCAGCCCCAGCATTTT
NA,TRBJ2-5,TRBD1,TRBV11-3,15,CASSLGRQGIETQYF,TGTGCCAGCAGCTTAGGGCGACAGGGTATAGAGACCCAGTACTTC
NA,TRBJ1-2,NA,TRBV15,16,CATSREEAGVVYGYTF,TGTGCCACCAGCAGAGAAGAGGCAGGGGTTGTCTATGGCTACACCTTC
NA,TRBJ2-7,TRBD1,TRBV11-3,17,CASSVRTGGSFIYEQYF,TGTGCCAGCAGCGTGAGAACAGGGGGCAGCTTCATCTACGAGCAGTACTTC
NA,TRBJ1-3,NA,TRBV6-1,15,CASSEVGVAGNTIYF,TGTGCCAGCAGTGAAGTGGGTGTAGCCGGGAACACCATATATTTT
NA,TRBJ2-3,NA,TRBV7-8,16,CASSLGLVGTYDTQYF,TGTGCCAGCAGCTTAGGACTAGTTGGGACGTATGATACGCAGTATTTT
NA,TRBJ1-1,NA,TRBV3-1/TRBV3-2,12,CASSQEAREAFF,TGTGCCAGCAGCCAGGAGGCGCGTGAAGCTTTCTTT
NA,TRBJ1-1,NA,TRBV5-4,14,CASSLDQGSREAFF,TGTGCCAGCAGCTTGGATCAGGGATCCCGTGAAGCTTTCTTT
NA,TRBJ1-1,NA,TRBV19,15,CASTRIGLMNTEAFF,TGTGCCAGTACGAGAATAGGACTTATGAACACTGAAGCTTTCTTT
NA,TRBJ2-5,TRBD1,TRBV27,14,CASRVTGGEETQYF,TGTGCCAGCAGGGTGACAGGGGGAGAGGAGACCCAGTACTTC
NA,TRBJ2-1,TRBD2,TRBV27,16,CASSLYAREFFNEQFF,TGTGCCAGCAGTTTATACGCGCGGGAGTTCTTCAATGAGCAGTTCTTC
NA,TRBJ2-1,TRBD2,TRBV5-1,17,CASTGTSGPSSYNEQFF,TGCGCCAGCACCGGGACTAGCGGGCCCTCCTCTTACAATGAGCAGTTCTTC
once,TRBJ2-7,NA,TRBV19,15,CASRTTGSSSYEQYF,TGTGCCAGTAGAACGACAGGTTCTAGCTCCTACGAGCAGTACTTC
once,TRBJ1-5,TRBD1,TRBV30,15,CAWSKETGGEQPQHF,TGTGCCTGGAGTAAAGAGACAGGGGGCGAACAGCCCCAGCATTTT
NA,TRBJ2-6,NA,TRBV5-1,19,CASSLEQKERISGANVLTF,TGCGCCAGCAGCTTGGAACAAAAGGAGAGAATCTCTGGGGCCAACGTCCTGACTTTC
NA,TRBJ1-2,NA,TRBV18,14,CASSPRERNYGYTF,TGTGCCAGCTCACCAAGGGAGCGGAACTATGGCTACACCTTC
NA,TRBJ2-7,TRBD2,TRBV27,15,CASSFGAGVSYEQYF,TGTGCCAGCAGTTTTGGCGCGGGAGTCTCATACGAGCAGTACTTC
NA,TRBJ2-2,TRBD2,TRBV5-1,16,CASSFAGGRGTGELFF,TGCGCCAGCAGCTTCGCGGGAGGTAGGGGCACCGGGGAGCTGTTTTTT
few,TRBJ1-6,NA,TRBV7-9,12,CASSREMSPLHF,TGTGCCAGCAGCCGTGAGATGTCACCCCTCCACTTT
NA,TRBJ2-7,TRBD2,TRBV5-1,15,CASSPLAGSSYEQYF,TGCGCCAGCAGCCCACTAGCGGGGTCCTCCTACGAGCAGTACTTC
NA,TRBJ2-5,NA,TRBV2,14,CASSVNLAQETQYF,TGTGCCAGCAGTGTGAATCTAGCTCAAGAGACCCAGTACTTC
NA,TRBJ2-1,NA,TRBV6-2/TRBV6-3,16,CASSSPTSWIYNEQFF,TGTGCCAGCAGTTCCCCCACTAGCTGGATATACAATGAGCAGTTCTTC
NA,TRBJ1-6,NA,TRBV19,15,CASSMGGPYNSPLHF,TGTGCCAGTAGTATGGGGGGGCCCTATAATTCACCCCTCCACTTT
NA,TRBJ2-7,NA,TRBV24-1,15,CATSAGQLNSYEQYF,TGTGCCACTTCCGCGGGACAGCTAAACTCCTACGAGCAGTACTTC
NA,TRBJ2-7,TRBD1,TRBV30,16,CAWSGVPGQVSDEQYF,TGTGCCTGGAGTGGCGTACCAGGACAGGTCTCGGACGAGCAGTACTTC
NA,TRBJ2-7,TRBD1,TRBV5-4,16,CASSPAGTGGFYEQYF,TGTGCCAGCAGCCCGGCGGGTACAGGGGGCTTCTACGAGCAGTACTTC
NA,TRBJ1-6,NA,TRBV5-1,15,CASSRGGPYNSPLHF,TGCGCCAGCAGCCGGGGGGGTCCATATAATTCACCCCTCCACTTT
NA,TRBJ1-5,TRBD1,TRBV28,14,CASRAGGANQPQHF,TGTGCCAGCAGGGCAGGGGGCGCGAATCAGCCCCAGCATTTT
NA,TRBJ2-3,NA,TRBV4-3,16,CASSSSPGTYTDTQYF,TGCGCCAGCAGCTCCTCCCCCGGGACTTACACAGATACGCAGTATTTT
NA,TRBJ2-7,TRBD1,TRBV7-3,15,CASSPGQGSLSEQYF,TGTGCCAGCAGCCCGGGACAGGGCTCTCTCTCGGAGCAGTACTTC
NA,TRBJ1-5,NA,TRBV2,14,CASSAVGPHQPQHF,TGTGCCAGCAGTGCCGTTGGGCCGCATCAGCCCCAGCATTTT